Included here is one TCR beta chain sequence, with context. Antigen unknown. The data belong to a study of shared clonotypes between healthy human individuals. Per the original methods: ImmunoSEQ yielded junction-only sequences lacking quality scores, so filtering differed. Assay: immunoSEQ multiplex PCR; the TCRdb copy retains only in-frame clones and omits some. The DNA gave D and trimming, while V, J and clone size come from that table. The sample holds some 2.4 million clones, roughly 93% seen once. Germline assignment: CDR1 LGHNA and CDR2 YNFKEQ. Trimming took 0 bases from V and 8 from J, leaving 22 bases between them. The CDR3 runs to 17 residues. Study results and caveats: Clonotypes shared by all four sorted-subset donors had higher generation probabilities than non-shared clonotypes. Naive subsets, compared against memory subsets, generally had larger estimated richness values. Investigators expected sequencing depth to affect clonotype sharing among donors.

The sequenced sample was naive CD4+ T cells from PBMCs. Indicated subset: CD45RA+ positively selected. The receptor was isolated from a man between 18 and 29 years old in good health. Some clones in this sample may be carry-over from other donors' samples. The rearrangement links TRBV4-2 to TRBJ1-2; D not resolved. CDR3 nucleotides: TGTGCCAGCAGCCAAGATATAGCGGGCACCCCCCGATACGGCTACACCTTC. Translating it yields CASSQDIAGTPRYGYTF.